Listed here are 13 T cell receptor beta chains from one sample, sequenced in a study of blood T cell repertoires in COVID-19 (dated by TCRdb to about 2020). Library generation was performed with the immunoSEQ multiplex PCR assay. TCRdb stores this immuneACCESS table with in-frame sequences only. Part of the clones is absent; in the studies checked, under half of the shortfall reflects unresolved V genes, and no reason is known for the rest. This sample holds 65,000 to 95,000 clones; around nine tenths were observed only once. The ten largest clones capture around 4.5% of the sample. The sequencing sample was made of peripheral blood. The source of these receptors is a man between 45 and 60 years old with active COVID-19.

The chain couples TRBV10-1 to TRBJ2-1, with TRBD2 matching 7 bases. The CDR3 runs 14 residues. Germline V gene data show CDR1 as WNHNN and CDR2 as SYGVQD (reference sequence). The V and J ends lost 0 bases and 6 bases, in that order; junction bases with no gene match: 2. CDR3 sequence: CASSESGLFNEQFF. The CDR3 DNA sequence: TGCGCCAGCAGTGAGTCGGGACTATTCAATGAGCAGTTCTTC.

This chain connects TRBV7-2 to TRBJ1-6; D is ambiguous. Trimming removed 5 bases from V and 10 bases from J, with 15 bases in between. The V gene's germline CDR1 is SGHTA and CDR2 FQGNSA. CDR3 size: 14 residues. The CDR3 loop is CASSPTVVRSPLHF. CDR3 nucleotide sequence: TGTGCCAGCAGCCCAACGGTAGTCCGCTCACCCCTCCACTTT.

CDR3 region: CASSSQALAEAFF. The CDR3 DNA is TGTGCCAGCAGCTCCCAGGCGTTGGCTGAAGCTTTCTTT. The rearrangement joins TRBV7-9 to TRBJ1-1; D remains unclear. Trimming shortened V by 4 bases and J by 6 bases, and 12 bases separated the two germline ends. The CDR3 sequence is 13 residues long. Germline V gene lookup returns CDR1 SEHNR and CDR2 FQNEAQ (reference sequence).

The rearrangement joins TRBV7-3 to TRBJ2-7; 7 bases match TRBD1. CDR1 and CDR2 from the germline V gene are SGHTA and FQGTGA. The trim removed 4 bases at V and 5 bases at J, leaving 11 bases unmatched. The CDR3 is 15 amino acids. Written as DNA, the CDR3 is TGTGCCAGCAGCTCGCAGACAGGGTCCCTAGACGAGCAGTACTTC. It yields the protein CASSSQTGSLDEQYF.

V is TRBV4-2 and J is TRBJ2-4; the D gene is possibly TRBD1 (5 bases). The CDR3 length is 15 residues. V lost 0 bases and J lost 1, with 7 bases in between. CDR1 and CDR2 (germline): LGHNA, YNFKEQ. This chain's CDR3 is CASSQEPGAKNIQYF. CDR3 coding DNA: TGTGCCAGCAGCCAAGAGCCAGGGGCCAAAAACATTCAGTACTTC.

The rearrangement joins TRBV10-3 to TRBJ1-2, with 7 positions matching TRBD1. CDR1 and CDR2 (germline): ENHRY, SYGVKD. Germline trimming cut 2 bases from V and 3 bases from J; bases unmatched to any gene: 6. This CDR3 comprises 15 residues. Here the CDR3 DNA reads TGTGCCATCAGTGAGAAGGGGGCGCTGGACTATGGCTACACCTTC. Amino acids: CAISEKGALDYGYTF.

The V and J genes are TRBV5-1 and TRBJ2-7; D is possibly TRBD1 (7 bases). The CDR3 is 14 amino acids. Germline CDR1 is SGHRS and CDR2 is YFSETQ. V was trimmed by 7 bases and J by 4 bases, leaving 18 bases between them. CDR3 residues: CASAEGTAGYEQYF. The CDR3 DNA reads TGCGCCAGCGCGGAGGGGACAGCCGGATACGAGCAGTACTTC.

The chain uses TRBV7-6 and TRBJ2-2, with 8 bases that match TRBD1. This CDR3 spans 16 amino acids. Germline V gene lookup returns CDR1 SGHVS and CDR2 FNYEAQ. V lost 5 bases and J lost 5; bases outside the gene matches: 10. This chain's CDR3 is CASSGLGRGRTGELFF. The CDR3 nucleotides read TGTGCCAGCAGCGGCCTGGGCAGGGGGCGAACCGGGGAGCTGTTTTTT.

This clone has a single count. The chain employs TRBV12-5 and TRBJ2-3, with 15 nucleotides matching TRBD2. CDR1 and CDR2 (germline): LGHNT, FRNRAP. V lost 6 bases and J lost 0; bases outside the gene matches: 7. This CDR3 has 18 residues. CDR3 nucleotides: TGTGCTAGTGGCCAGGGACTAGCGGGGGGTCATAGCACAGATACGCAGTATTTT. The encoded protein is CASGQGLAGGHSTDTQYF.

The V and J genes are TRBV28 and TRBJ2-7; 12 positions agree with TRBD2. Germline V gives CDR1 MDHEN, CDR2 SYDVKM. With V trimmed by 4 bases and J by 0 bases, 16 bases remained unmatched. The CDR3 has 20 residues. CDR3 amino acids: CASSSARGLAGLGASYEQYF. The CDR3 DNA follows: TGTGCCAGCAGTTCTGCCCGCGGACTAGCGGGACTAGGCGCCTCCTACGAGCAGTACTTC.

This clone was detected a few times. The rearrangement links TRBV5-4 to TRBJ1-4; D possibly corresponds to TRBD1 (6 bases). Germline V gene data show CDR1 as SGHNT and CDR2 as YYREEE (reference sequence). The CDR3 contains 14 residues. V lost 6 bases, J lost 7 bases, and 16 bases lay in between. In DNA form, the CDR3 reads TGTGCCAGCACTGTTGCGGGAGGGGGTGAAAAACTGTTTTTT. This gives the protein CASTVAGGGEKLFF.

The chain combines TRBV29-1 with TRBJ2-2, with a weak D call TRBD2 (6 bases). This CDR3 region has 12 residues. V gave up 4 bases and J gave up 6 bases, with 9 bases separating them. Per the germline V gene, CDR1 is SQVTM and CDR2 is ANQGSEA. The CDR3 region is CSVGTSPGELFF. The CDR3 DNA reads TGCAGCGTTGGCACTAGCCCCGGGGAGCTGTTTTTT.

For the CDR3, the DNA is TGCGCCAGCACAGTTAGCGGGGGCACAGATACGCAGTATTTT. Translation gives CASTVSGGTDTQYF. The J gene is TRBJ2-3, the V gene TRBV5-1, with TRBD2 matching 8 bases. After removal of 6 bases from V and 1 base from J, the junction contained 4 bases not matched to a gene. The CDR3 spans 14 residues. Germline V CDR1 and CDR2: SGHRS, YFSETQ.